The subject of this entry is one TCR beta chain. V was clipped by 7 bases and J by 0 bases; unmatched bases: 7. This CDR3 contains 15 residues. Germline V gene sequence: CDR1 MDHEN, CDR2 SYDVKM. These data are taken from a study of blood T cell repertoires in COVID-19. Methods used by the authors: Reference gene primer amplification yielded estimated nucleated cell counts. Sequenced by immunoSEQ multiplex PCR; TCRdb stores in-frame clones only, minus some. V, J and clone size derive from that table, while D and trimming were established from the DNA sequence. Altogether around 380,000 clones are present, roughly four fifths being singletons, with the ten largest covering more than 0.95%.

Sequences were obtained from peripheral blood. The V and J genes are TRBV28 and TRBJ1-1, with 8 bases fitting TRBD1. The sequence was obtained from a human donor with acute or convalescent COVID-19. The donor label of this sample is uncertain. The CDR3 region has the DNA TGTGCCAGCAAGGGGGACAGGTTGATGAACACTGAAGCTTTCTTT. Protein product: CASKGDRLMNTEAFF.